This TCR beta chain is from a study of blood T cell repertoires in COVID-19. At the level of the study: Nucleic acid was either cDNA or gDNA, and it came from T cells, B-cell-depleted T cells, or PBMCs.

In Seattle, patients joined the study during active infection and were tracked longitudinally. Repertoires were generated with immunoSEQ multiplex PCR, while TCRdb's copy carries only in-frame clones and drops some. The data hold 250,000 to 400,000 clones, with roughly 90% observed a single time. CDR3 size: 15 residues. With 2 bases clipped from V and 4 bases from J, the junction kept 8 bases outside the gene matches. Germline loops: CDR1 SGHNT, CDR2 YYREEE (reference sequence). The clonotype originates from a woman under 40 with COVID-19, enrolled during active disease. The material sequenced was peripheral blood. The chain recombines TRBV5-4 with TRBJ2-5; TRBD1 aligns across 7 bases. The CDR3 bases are TGTGCCAGCAGCTTTCGACAGGGAATGGTAGAGACCCAGTACTTC. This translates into CASSFRQGMVETQYF.